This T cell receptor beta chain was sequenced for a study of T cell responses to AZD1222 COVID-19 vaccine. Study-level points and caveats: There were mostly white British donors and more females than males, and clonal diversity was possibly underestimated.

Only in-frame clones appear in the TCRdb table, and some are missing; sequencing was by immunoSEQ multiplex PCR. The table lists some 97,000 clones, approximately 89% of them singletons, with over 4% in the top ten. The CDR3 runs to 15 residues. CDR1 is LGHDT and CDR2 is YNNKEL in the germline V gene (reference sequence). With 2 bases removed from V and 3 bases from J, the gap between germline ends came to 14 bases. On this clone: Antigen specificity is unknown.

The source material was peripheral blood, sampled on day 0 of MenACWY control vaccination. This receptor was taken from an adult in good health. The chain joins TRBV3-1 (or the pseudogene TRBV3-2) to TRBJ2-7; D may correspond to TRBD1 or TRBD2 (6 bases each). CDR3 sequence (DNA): TGTGCCAGCAGCCAATCCGAGGGGGGAGGCTACGAGCAGTACTTC. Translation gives CASSQSEGGGYEQYF.